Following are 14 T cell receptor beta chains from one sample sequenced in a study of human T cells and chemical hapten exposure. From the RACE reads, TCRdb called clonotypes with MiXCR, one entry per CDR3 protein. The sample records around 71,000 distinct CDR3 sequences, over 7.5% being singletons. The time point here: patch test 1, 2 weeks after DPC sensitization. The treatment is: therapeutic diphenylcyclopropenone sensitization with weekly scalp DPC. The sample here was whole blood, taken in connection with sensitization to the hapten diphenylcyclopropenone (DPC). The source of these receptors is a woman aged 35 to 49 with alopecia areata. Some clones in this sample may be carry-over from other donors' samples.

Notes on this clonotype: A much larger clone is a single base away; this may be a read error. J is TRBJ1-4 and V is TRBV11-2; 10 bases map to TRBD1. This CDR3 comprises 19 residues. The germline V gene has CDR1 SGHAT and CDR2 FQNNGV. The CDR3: CTSSLGRQGARVENEKLFF. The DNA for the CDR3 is TGTACCAGCAGCTTAGGTCGACAGGGGGCGAGGGTTGAGAATGAAAAACTGTTTTTT.

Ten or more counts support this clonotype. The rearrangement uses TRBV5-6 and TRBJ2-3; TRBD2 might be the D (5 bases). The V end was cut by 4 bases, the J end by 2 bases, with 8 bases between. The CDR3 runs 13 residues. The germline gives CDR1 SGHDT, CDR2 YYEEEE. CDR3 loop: CASSPGDTDTQYF. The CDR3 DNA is TGTGCCAGCAGCCCCGGGGACACAGATACGCAGTATTTT.

As DNA, the CDR3 is TGCGCCAGCAGCTTGGGAACAGGGAAGGAGACCCAGTACTTC. This codes for CASSLGTGKETQYF. The chain joins TRBV5-1 to TRBJ2-5; perhaps TRBD1 as D (6 bases). CDR1 and CDR2 (germline): SGHRS, YFSETQ. The CDR3 length is 14 residues. V was cut by 0 bases and J by 5 bases, with 11 bases left in between.

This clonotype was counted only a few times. As DNA, the CDR3 is TGCGCCAGCAGCCAAGAAGGCACCTCCTACAATGAGCAGTTCTTC. It yields the protein CASSQEGTSYNEQFF. The gene calls are TRBV4-3 and TRBJ2-1; no clear D gene. Trimming stripped 0 bases from V and 0 bases from J, with 6 bases between. There are 15 residues in the CDR3. CDR1 and CDR2 (germline): LGHNA, YSLEER.

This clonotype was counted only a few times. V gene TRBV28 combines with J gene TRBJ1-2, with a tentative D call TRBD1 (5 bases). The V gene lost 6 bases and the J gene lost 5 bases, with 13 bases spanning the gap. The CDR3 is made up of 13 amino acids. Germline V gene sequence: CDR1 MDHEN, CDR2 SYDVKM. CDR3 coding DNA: TGTGCCAGCAGCCAAGGGACCGTATATGGCTACACCTTC. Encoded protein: CASSQGTVYGYTF.

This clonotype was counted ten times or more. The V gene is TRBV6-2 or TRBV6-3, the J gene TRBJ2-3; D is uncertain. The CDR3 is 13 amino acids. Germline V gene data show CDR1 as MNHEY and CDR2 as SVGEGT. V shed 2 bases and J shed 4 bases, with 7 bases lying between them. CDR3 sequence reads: CASSYKAADTQYF. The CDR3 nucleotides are TGTGCCAGCAGTTACAAGGCGGCAGATACGCAGTATTTT.

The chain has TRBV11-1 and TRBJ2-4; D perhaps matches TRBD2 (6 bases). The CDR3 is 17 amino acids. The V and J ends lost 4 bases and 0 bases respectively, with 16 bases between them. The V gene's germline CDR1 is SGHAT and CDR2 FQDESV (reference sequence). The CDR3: CASSSWTGELAKNIQYF. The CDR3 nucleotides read TGTGCCAGCAGCTCCTGGACGGGAGAACTAGCCAAAAACATTCAGTACTTC.

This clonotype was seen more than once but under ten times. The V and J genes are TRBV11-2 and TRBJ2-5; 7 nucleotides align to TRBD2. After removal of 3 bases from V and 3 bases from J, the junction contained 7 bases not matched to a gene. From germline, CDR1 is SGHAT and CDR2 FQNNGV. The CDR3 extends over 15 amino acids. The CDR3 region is CASSFLTGGEETQYF. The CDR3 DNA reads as TGTGCCAGCAGCTTCCTGACGGGGGGTGAAGAGACCCAGTACTTC. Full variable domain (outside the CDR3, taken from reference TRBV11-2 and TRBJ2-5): EAGVAQSPRYKIIEKRQSVAFWCNPISGHATLYWYQQILGQGPKLLIQFQNNGVVDDSQLPKDRFSAERLKGVDSTLKIQPAKLEDSAVYLCASSFLTGGEETQYFGPGTRLLVL.

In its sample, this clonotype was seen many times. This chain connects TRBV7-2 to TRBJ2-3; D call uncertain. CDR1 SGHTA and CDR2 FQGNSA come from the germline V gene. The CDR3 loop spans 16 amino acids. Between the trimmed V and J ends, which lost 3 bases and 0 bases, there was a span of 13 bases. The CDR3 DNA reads TGTGCCAGCAGCTTTGGGCGGCAAAGAAGCACAGATACGCAGTATTTT. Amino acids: CASSFGRQRSTDTQYF.

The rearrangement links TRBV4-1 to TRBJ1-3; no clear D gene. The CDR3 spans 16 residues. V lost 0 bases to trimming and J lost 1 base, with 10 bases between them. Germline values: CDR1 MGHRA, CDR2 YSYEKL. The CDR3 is CASSQERGSSGNTIYF. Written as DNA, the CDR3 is TGCGCCAGCAGCCAAGAACGAGGTTCTTCTGGAAACACCATATATTTT.

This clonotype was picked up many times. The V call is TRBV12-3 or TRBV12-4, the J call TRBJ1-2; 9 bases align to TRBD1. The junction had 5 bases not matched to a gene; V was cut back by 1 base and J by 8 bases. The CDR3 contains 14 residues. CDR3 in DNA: TGTGCCAGCAGTTTAGTTGGACAGGGGACAGGCTACACCTTC. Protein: CASSLVGQGTGYTF.

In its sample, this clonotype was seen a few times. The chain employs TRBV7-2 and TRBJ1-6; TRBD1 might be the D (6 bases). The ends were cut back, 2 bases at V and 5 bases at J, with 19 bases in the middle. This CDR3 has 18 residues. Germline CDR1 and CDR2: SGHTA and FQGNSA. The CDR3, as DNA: TGTGCCAGCAGCTTAAGACGAGGGGGGCGCGGGAATAATTCACCCCTCCACTTT. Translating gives CASSLRRGGRGNNSPLHF.

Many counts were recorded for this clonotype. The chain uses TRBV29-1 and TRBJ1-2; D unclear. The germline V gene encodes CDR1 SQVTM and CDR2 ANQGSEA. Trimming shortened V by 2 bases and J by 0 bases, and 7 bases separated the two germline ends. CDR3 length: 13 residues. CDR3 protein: CSVETAANYGYTF. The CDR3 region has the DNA TGCAGCGTTGAAACAGCAGCTAACTATGGCTACACCTTC.

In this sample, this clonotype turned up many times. The CDR3 reads CASSVETGTGMNTEAFF. The CDR3, as DNA: TGTGCCAGCAGCGTAGAGACTGGGACAGGGATGAACACTGAAGCTTTCTTT. The gene calls are TRBV9 and TRBJ1-1; 9 bases line up with TRBD1. The germline V gene has CDR1 SGDLS and CDR2 YYNGEE. V was pared by 0 bases and J by 0 bases, with 6 bases of the junction left unmatched. This CDR3 is built from 17 residues.